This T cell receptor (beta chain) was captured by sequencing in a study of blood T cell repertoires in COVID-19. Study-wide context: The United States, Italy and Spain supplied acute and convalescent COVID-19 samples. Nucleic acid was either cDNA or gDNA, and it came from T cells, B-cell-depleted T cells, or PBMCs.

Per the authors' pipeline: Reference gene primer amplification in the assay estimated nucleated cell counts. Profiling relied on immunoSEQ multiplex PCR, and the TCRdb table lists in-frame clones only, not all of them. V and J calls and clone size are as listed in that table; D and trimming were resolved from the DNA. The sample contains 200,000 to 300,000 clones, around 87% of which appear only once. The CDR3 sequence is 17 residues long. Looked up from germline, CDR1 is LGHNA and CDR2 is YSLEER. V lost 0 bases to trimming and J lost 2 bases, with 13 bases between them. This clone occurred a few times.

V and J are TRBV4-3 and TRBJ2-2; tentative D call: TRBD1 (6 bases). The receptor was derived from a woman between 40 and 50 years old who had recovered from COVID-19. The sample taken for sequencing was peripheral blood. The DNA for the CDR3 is TGCGCCAGCAGCCAAGATAACGGACAGCCCAACACCGGGGAGCTGTTTTTT. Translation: CASSQDNGQPNTGELFF.